A selection of T cell receptor beta chains follows, all from one sample in a study of OX40 agonist ivuxolimab in advanced cancers. The method was immunoSEQ multiplex PCR; TCRdb's version includes in-frame clones alone and lacks a portion of them. The table shows 45,000 or so clones, with 80% occurring only once. The source material was CD4+ or CD8+ T cells sorted from blood, sampled in a trial of the OX40 agonist ivuxolimab. All receptors derive from an adult with an advanced solid tumor such as melanoma, head and neck, liver or kidney cancer. The CDR3 runs from the conserved cysteine through the conserved F or W. Each record gives: clone size, J gene, V gene, D gene, CDR3 protein, CDR3 DNA. D genes are given only for firm matches. Clone size, where shown, is once, few, many, or a class for clones that have expanded.

clone size: .
J gene: TRBJ1-5
V gene: TRBV7-2
D gene: .
CDR3 protein: CASSRPDQPQHF
CDR3 DNA: TGTGCCAGCAGCCGACCGGATCAGCCCCAGCATTTT

clone size: few
J gene: TRBJ2-3
V gene: TRBV7-9
D gene: .
CDR3 protein: CASSLALQGTDTQYF
CDR3 DNA: TGTGCCAGCAGCTTAGCGCTACAGGGCACAGATACGCAGTATTTT

clone size: .
J gene: TRBJ1-2
V gene: TRBV4-3
D gene: TRBD1
CDR3 protein: CASSQDIGTVMGYTF
CDR3 DNA: TGCGCCAGCAGCCAAGATATAGGGACAGTGATGGGCTACACCTTC

clone size: .
J gene: TRBJ1-2
V gene: TRBV4-3
D gene: .
CDR3 protein: CASSQEGRSGGYTF
CDR3 DNA: TGCGCCAGCAGCCAAGAAGGACGCTCCGGGGGCTACACCTTC

clone size: .
J gene: TRBJ2-2
V gene: TRBV6-6
D gene: TRBD2
CDR3 protein: CASGARAGGGGELFF
CDR3 DNA: TGTGCCAGCGGAGCACGCGCGGGGGGTGGCGGGGAGCTGTTTTTT

clone size: .
J gene: TRBJ2-1
V gene: TRBV30
D gene: .
CDR3 protein: CAWKSGSYNEQFF
CDR3 DNA: TGTGCCTGGAAAAGTGGGAGCTACAATGAGCAGTTCTTC

clone size: .
J gene: TRBJ1-1
V gene: TRBV7-2
D gene: .
CDR3 protein: CASSLEGRPRTEAFF
CDR3 DNA: TGTGCCAGCAGCTTAGAGGGCAGACCAAGGACTGAAGCTTTCTTT

clone size: .
J gene: TRBJ2-3
V gene: TRBV6-5
D gene: .
CDR3 protein: CASSWSSRATDTQYF
CDR3 DNA: TGTGCCAGCAGTTGGTCTAGTCGGGCCACAGATACGCAGTATTTT

clone size: .
J gene: TRBJ1-1
V gene: TRBV19
D gene: .
CDR3 protein: CASSIDVTATEAFF
CDR3 DNA: TGTGCCAGTAGTATAGATGTGACAGCCACTGAAGCTTTCTTT

clone size: .
J gene: TRBJ1-1
V gene: TRBV6-5
D gene: .
CDR3 protein: CASSEPEAFF
CDR3 DNA: TGTGCCAGCAGTGAACCTGAAGCTTTCTTT

clone size: .
J gene: TRBJ1-3
V gene: TRBV28
D gene: TRBD1
CDR3 protein: CASSLGDSSGNTIYF
CDR3 DNA: TGTGCCAGCAGTTTAGGGGACAGCTCTGGAAACACCATATATTTT

clone size: .
J gene: TRBJ2-3
V gene: TRBV9
D gene: TRBD2
CDR3 protein: CASSVERTSGGADTQYF
CDR3 DNA: TGTGCCAGCAGCGTAGAACGTACTAGCGGGGGGGCAGATACGCAGTATTTT

clone size: .
J gene: TRBJ1-4
V gene: TRBV2
D gene: .
CDR3 protein: CASSEKGVRPEKLFF
CDR3 DNA: TGTGCCAGCAGTGAAAAAGGCGTCAGACCTGAAAAACTGTTTTTT

clone size: .
J gene: TRBJ2-7
V gene: TRBV7-9
D gene: .
CDR3 protein: CASSLAGTDLEQYF
CDR3 DNA: TGTGCCAGCAGCTTAGCCGGTACAGATCTCGAGCAGTACTTC

clone size: .
J gene: TRBJ1-5
V gene: TRBV30
D gene: .
CDR3 protein: CAWTPQGTSNQPQHF
CDR3 DNA: TGTGCCTGGACGCCTCAGGGAACTAGCAATCAGCCCCAGCATTTT

clone size: .
J gene: TRBJ1-2
V gene: TRBV5-1
D gene: TRBD1
CDR3 protein: CASSFGQGGDYGYTF
CDR3 DNA: TGCGCCAGCAGCTTCGGACAGGGCGGCGACTATGGCTACACCTTC

clone size: .
J gene: TRBJ2-3
V gene: TRBV5-6
D gene: .
CDR3 protein: CASSLLLATDTQYF
CDR3 DNA: TGTGCCAGCAGCTTGCTTCTTGCCACAGATACGCAGTATTTT

clone size: few
J gene: TRBJ2-1
V gene: TRBV11-3
D gene: .
CDR3 protein: CASSAYFSSYNEQFF
CDR3 DNA: TGTGCCAGCAGCGCCTACTTTAGCTCCTACAATGAGCAGTTCTTC

clone size: .
J gene: TRBJ1-4
V gene: TRBV6-6
D gene: .
CDR3 protein: CASRRTGHNEKLFF
CDR3 DNA: TGTGCCAGCAGGCGGACGGGTCATAATGAAAAACTGTTTTTT

clone size: .
J gene: TRBJ2-6
V gene: TRBV6-1
D gene: .
CDR3 protein: CASTDGSGANVLTF
CDR3 DNA: TGTGCCAGCACGGACGGGTCTGGGGCCAACGTCCTGACTTTC

clone size: .
J gene: TRBJ1-4
V gene: TRBV6-5
D gene: .
CDR3 protein: CASSSRGGELFF
CDR3 DNA: TGTGCCAGCAGTTCCCGAGGGGGGGAACTGTTTTTT

clone size: .
J gene: TRBJ2-1
V gene: TRBV21-1
D gene: .
CDR3 protein: CASRITWVPGQPNEQFF
CDR3 DNA: TGTGCCAGCAGGATAACCTGGGTCCCGGGACAGCCCAATGAGCAGTTCTTC

clone size: .
J gene: TRBJ2-2
V gene: TRBV5-4
D gene: TRBD2
CDR3 protein: CASSPPGLAGVDGELFF
CDR3 DNA: TGTGCCAGCAGCCCCCCTGGACTAGCGGGGGTTGATGGGGAGCTGTTTTTT

clone size: .
J gene: TRBJ2-5
V gene: TRBV29-1
D gene: .
CDR3 protein: CSVDRVWEETQYF
CDR3 DNA: TGCAGCGTTGACAGGGTATGGGAAGAGACCCAGTACTTC

clone size: .
J gene: TRBJ2-1
V gene: TRBV14
D gene: .
CDR3 protein: CASSHMAHGAQFF
CDR3 DNA: TGTGCCAGCAGCCATATGGCGCACGGCGCGCAGTTCTTC

clone size: .
J gene: TRBJ2-5
V gene: TRBV18
D gene: .
CDR3 protein: CASSPPSQPQETQYF
CDR3 DNA: TGTGCCAGCTCACCACCATCACAGCCCCAAGAGACCCAGTACTTC

clone size: .
J gene: TRBJ1-1
V gene: TRBV18
D gene: TRBD1
CDR3 protein: CASSPPSGTQGRAEAFF
CDR3 DNA: TGTGCCAGCTCACCCCCGAGCGGTACACAGGGGCGCGCTGAAGCTTTCTTT

clone size: once
J gene: TRBJ2-3
V gene: TRBV6-5
D gene: .
CDR3 protein: CASTNTDTQYF
CDR3 DNA: TGTGCCAGCACCAACACAGATACGCAGTATTTT

clone size: .
J gene: TRBJ1-5
V gene: TRBV18
D gene: TRBD1
CDR3 protein: CASSPDRRGLWPQHF
CDR3 DNA: TGTGCCAGCTCCCCGGACAGGAGGGGACTCTGGCCCCAGCATTTT

clone size: once
J gene: TRBJ2-1
V gene: TRBV10-3
D gene: .
CDR3 protein: CAISESANEQFF
CDR3 DNA: TGTGCCATCAGTGAGTCGGCGAATGAGCAGTTCTTC

clone size: .
J gene: TRBJ1-6
V gene: TRBV5-4
D gene: .
CDR3 protein: CASSLDLSPLHF
CDR3 DNA: TGTGCCAGCAGCTTGGATCTTTCACCCCTCCACTTT

clone size: .
J gene: TRBJ2-5
V gene: TRBV5-8
D gene: .
CDR3 protein: CASSLAVVETQYF
CDR3 DNA: TGTGCCAGCAGCTTGGCCGTTGTGGAGACCCAGTACTTC

clone size: .
J gene: TRBJ2-7
V gene: TRBV19
D gene: .
CDR3 protein: CASSMVGSLQYF
CDR3 DNA: TGTGCCAGTAGTATGGTGGGGAGTCTCCAGTACTTC

clone size: .
J gene: TRBJ2-1
V gene: TRBV9
D gene: .
CDR3 protein: CASSVVGQVQNEQFF
CDR3 DNA: TGTGCCAGCAGCGTAGTAGGGCAGGTACAGAATGAGCAGTTCTTC

clone size: .
J gene: TRBJ1-2
V gene: TRBV5-6
D gene: TRBD1
CDR3 protein: CASSSQGLGYTF
CDR3 DNA: TGTGCCAGCAGCTCACAGGGGCTTGGCTACACCTTC

clone size: .
J gene: TRBJ2-5
V gene: TRBV7-2
D gene: TRBD2
CDR3 protein: CASSLVGGRQETQYF
CDR3 DNA: TGTGCCAGCAGCTTAGTCGGGGGGAGGCAAGAGACCCAGTACTTC

clone size: .
J gene: TRBJ1-5
V gene: TRBV6-5
D gene: .
CDR3 protein: CASSYGGANQPQHF
CDR3 DNA: TGTGCCAGCAGTTATGGGGGGGCTAATCAGCCCCAGCATTTT

clone size: .
J gene: TRBJ1-2
V gene: TRBV5-1
D gene: .
CDR3 protein: CASSRGPNDYGYTF
CDR3 DNA: TGCGCCAGCAGCAGGGGACCGAACGACTATGGCTACACCTTC

clone size: .
J gene: TRBJ2-3
V gene: TRBV10-3
D gene: .
CDR3 protein: CATRDQWRDTQYF
CDR3 DNA: TGTGCCACACGGGACCAATGGAGAGATACGCAGTATTTT

clone size: few
J gene: TRBJ2-1
V gene: TRBV9
D gene: .
CDR3 protein: CASSVGTEGEQFF
CDR3 DNA: TGTGCCAGCAGCGTAGGGACTGAAGGTGAGCAGTTCTTC

clone size: .
J gene: TRBJ1-5
V gene: TRBV28
D gene: .
CDR3 protein: CASSLISQPQHF
CDR3 DNA: TGTGCCAGCAGTTTAATCAGTCAGCCCCAGCATTTT

clone size: once
J gene: TRBJ2-1
V gene: TRBV18
D gene: .
CDR3 protein: CASSPPRRGPYNEQFF
CDR3 DNA: TGTGCCAGCTCACCACCGCGACGGGGACCCTACAATGAGCAGTTCTTC

clone size: .
J gene: TRBJ1-1
V gene: TRBV18
D gene: .
CDR3 protein: CASSRETTEAFF
CDR3 DNA: TGTGCCAGCTCACGGGAAACCACTGAAGCTTTCTTT

clone size: few
J gene: TRBJ2-5
V gene: TRBV11-1
D gene: .
CDR3 protein: CASSSQGYQETQYF
CDR3 DNA: TGTGCCAGCAGCTCCCAGGGGTACCAAGAGACCCAGTACTTC

clone size: .
J gene: TRBJ2-3
V gene: TRBV5-4
D gene: TRBD2
CDR3 protein: CASSPPSGGTDTQYF
CDR3 DNA: TGTGCCAGCAGCCCCCCTAGCGGGGGCACAGATACGCAGTATTTT

clone size: .
J gene: TRBJ1-4
V gene: TRBV5-1
D gene: .
CDR3 protein: CASSLVGGGNEKLFF
CDR3 DNA: TGCGCCAGCAGCTTGGTGGGGGGCGGAAATGAAAAACTGTTTTTT

clone size: .
J gene: TRBJ1-2
V gene: TRBV28
D gene: .
CDR3 protein: CASNSGTYGYTF
CDR3 DNA: TGTGCCAGCAACTCAGGCACCTATGGCTACACCTTC

clone size: .
J gene: TRBJ1-1
V gene: TRBV2
D gene: TRBD1
CDR3 protein: CASNPTGGNTEAFF
CDR3 DNA: TGTGCCAGCAATCCGACAGGGGGGAACACTGAAGCTTTCTTT